One sample yielded the 26 T cell receptor beta chains listed below, sequenced in a study of cytomegalovirus exposure and HLA in healthy donors. Clones were sequenced by immunoSEQ multiplex PCR, and TCRdb holds only the in-frame ones, with some missing. The sample holds roughly 68,000 clones, around nine tenths seen once. Sequenced input: PBMCs. The receptor set was obtained from a woman aged 18-29 years in good health and CMV-seronegative.

The V and J genes are TRBV2 and TRBJ1-4; TRBD1 is a possible D gene (6 bases). CDR1 is SNHLY and CDR2 is FYNNEI in the germline V gene. With 6 bases removed from V and 6 bases from J, the gap between germline ends came to 14 bases. The CDR3 extends over 14 amino acids. CDR3 coding DNA: TGTGCCAGCAGCGCCCTGGCAGGGGATGAAAAACTGTTTTTT. It yields the protein CASSALAGDEKLFF.

The chain recombines TRBV5-1 with TRBJ2-3; the match to TRBD1 covers 11 bases. Germline-derived CDR1 and CDR2 are SGHRS and YFSETQ. The CDR3 loop spans 16 amino acids. The J segment lost 0 bases and the V segment lost 4 bases, leaving 4 bases of the junction unmatched. CDR3: CASSRTGGASTDTQYF. CDR3 in DNA: TGCGCCAGCAGCAGGACAGGGGGCGCGAGCACAGATACGCAGTATTTT.

The chain carries TRBV6-4 and TRBJ2-7; 7 nucleotides align to TRBD1. Germline lookup yields CDR1 MRHNA and CDR2 SNTAGT. Unmatched junction bases numbered 5, after V lost 3 bases and J lost 3 bases. The CDR3 runs to 14 residues. CDR3 in amino acids: CASSDWTGDYEQYF. Written as DNA, the CDR3 is TGTGCCAGCAGTGATTGGACAGGAGACTACGAGCAGTACTTC.

CDR3: CAPRRTRDRERYGYTF. CDR3 DNA sequence: TGTGCCCCAAGAAGGACCCGGGACAGGGAACGGTATGGCTACACCTTC. The chain uses TRBV5-3 and TRBJ1-2, with TRBD1 matching over 9 bases. TRBV5-3 qualifies as an ORF whose function is uncertain. The CDR3 is 16 amino acids. V gave up 10 bases and J gave up 5 bases; unmatched junction bases: 18.

The chain combines TRBV28 with TRBJ2-7, with TRBD1 identical over 10 bases. The CDR3 consists of 15 residues. Germline-derived CDR1 and CDR2 are MDHEN and SYDVKM. The junction had 10 bases not matched to a gene; V was cut back by 7 bases and J by 4 bases. The CDR3 nucleotides are TGTGCCAGCAAACACCGGGACAGGGGTAGGTACGAGCAGTACTTC. Its protein product is CASKHRDRGRYEQYF.

The chain links TRBV6-5 to TRBJ2-1; TRBD1 is a possible D gene (6 bases). V shed 7 bases and J shed 2 bases, with 12 bases lying between them. CDR1 and CDR2 (germline): MNHEY, SVGAGI. This CDR3 has 14 amino acids. The CDR3 loop reads CASTWGPAYNEQFF. The CDR3, as DNA: TGTGCCAGCACTTGGGGGCCTGCCTACAATGAGCAGTTCTTC.

V is TRBV9 and J is TRBJ1-1; tentatively, D is TRBD1 (5 bases). The germline V gene encodes CDR1 SGDLS and CDR2 YYNGEE. The CDR3 has 14 residues. The V end lost 0 bases, the J end lost 0 bases, and 6 bases lay between the germline ends. In DNA, the CDR3 is TGTGCCAGCAGCGTAGGCAGGGTGAACACTGAAGCTTTCTTT. Translating gives CASSVGRVNTEAFF.

This chain uses TRBV6-1 with TRBJ2-4, with 7 bases fitting TRBD2. V dropped 5 bases and J dropped 1; count of bases not matched to a gene: 5. The germline V gene has CDR1 MNHNS and CDR2 SASEGT. CDR3 length equals 15 residues. This chain's CDR3 is CASSLREGAKNIQYF. CDR3 DNA sequence: TGTGCCAGCAGTCTCAGGGAGGGGGCCAAAAACATTCAGTACTTC.

V and J are TRBV28 and TRBJ1-5; no clear D gene. The V gene's germline CDR1 is MDHEN and CDR2 SYDVKM. The CDR3 covers 15 residues. V shed 6 bases and J shed 0 bases, with 12 bases lying between them. The CDR3 protein is CASRPGFYSNQPQHF. Here the CDR3 DNA reads TGTGCCAGCAGGCCAGGATTTTATAGCAATCAGCCCCAGCATTTT.

This chain uses TRBV6-1 with TRBJ1-2; D unresolved. The CDR3 runs to 14 residues. The ends were cut back, 2 bases at V and 9 bases at J, with 16 bases in the middle. Germline V gives CDR1 MNHNS, CDR2 SASEGT. CDR3 nucleotide sequence: TGTGCCAGCAGTGAAACCTGGGCTAACAGTCGCTACACCTTC. As protein: CASSETWANSRYTF.

The chain has TRBV7-2 and TRBJ2-7, with TRBD2 matching 9 bases. Germline-derived CDR1 and CDR2 are SGHTA and FQGNSA. Unmatched junction bases numbered 14, after V lost 5 bases and J lost 3 bases. The CDR3 runs to 17 residues. Here the CDR3 reads CASSPRLAAGIDYEQYF. DNA of the CDR3: TGTGCCAGCAGCCCGCGACTAGCGGCCGGTATAGACTACGAGCAGTACTTC.

The genes are TRBV29-1 and TRBJ2-3; no clear D. Germline CDR1 and CDR2: SQVTM and ANQGSEA. The V end was cut by 4 bases, the J end by 2 bases, with 10 bases between. This CDR3 spans 13 amino acids. The CDR3: CSVGRKLTDTQYF. As DNA, the CDR3 is TGCAGCGTTGGGCGGAAGCTCACAGATACGCAGTATTTT.

The chain joins TRBV19 to TRBJ1-5; the match to TRBD1 covers 9 bases. The germline gives CDR1 LNHDA, CDR2 SQIVND (reference sequence). This CDR3 comprises 15 residues. Germline trimming cut 8 bases from V and 6 bases from J; bases unmatched to any gene: 11. Here the CDR3 reads CASREEDRGVQPQHF. The CDR3 region has the DNA TGTGCCAGTCGGGAGGAGGACAGGGGCGTTCAGCCCCAGCATTTT.

The chain links TRBV6-5 to TRBJ1-4, with 9 nucleotides matching TRBD1. This CDR3 is built from 14 residues. The V and J ends lost 4 bases and 8 bases, in that order; junction bases with no gene match: 5. Germline V gene lookup returns CDR1 MNHEY and CDR2 SVGAGI. The CDR3 sequence: CASSWGQGREKLFF. The CDR3 region has the DNA TGTGCCAGCAGTTGGGGACAGGGAAGGGAAAAACTGTTTTTT.

The V gene is TRBV7-6, the J gene TRBJ2-5, with D possibly TRBD2 on 5 matching bases. Germline V CDR1 and CDR2: SGHVS, FNYEAQ. The CDR3 has 13 residues. V lost 2 bases and J 3 bases, leaving 7 bases between the germline ends. The CDR3 nucleotides read TGTGCCAGCAGCTTATTCGGGGAAGAGACCCAGTACTTC. The encoded protein is CASSLFGEETQYF.

This clone was detected once. The J gene is TRBJ1-2, the V gene TRBV19; no reliable D call. Per the germline V gene, CDR1 is LNHDA and CDR2 is SQIVND (reference sequence). This CDR3 is built from 11 residues. The V end was cut by 5 bases, the J end by 8 bases, with 9 bases between. Here the CDR3 DNA reads TGTGCCAGTAGTGCCTCGGGAGGCTACACCTTC. It translates to CASSASGGYTF. The full variable domain, rest sourced from reference TRBV19 and TRBJ1-2, is DGGITQSPKYLFRKEGQNVTLSCEQNLNHDAMYWYRQDPGQGLRLIYYSQIVNDFQKGDIAEGYSVSREKKESFPLTVTSAQKNPTAFYLCASSASGGYTFGSGTRLTVV.

This clone was detected only a few times. The rearrangement links TRBV5-6 to TRBJ2-7; perhaps TRBD2 as D (6 bases). The ends were cut back, 4 bases at V and 3 bases at J, with 26 bases in the middle. CDR1 SGHDT and CDR2 YYEEEE come from the germline V gene. This CDR3 is built from 18 residues. The CDR3 bases are TGTGCCAGCAGCCATAATAAATTGAATCTGGAGGGCCTCTACGAGCAGTACTTC. This codes for CASSHNKLNLEGLYEQYF.

This clone was seen a single time. J is TRBJ2-1 and V is TRBV5-4; D is uncertain. Germline values: CDR1 SGHNT, CDR2 YYREEE (reference sequence). The CDR3 has 14 amino acids. V was trimmed by 0 bases and J by 0 bases, leaving 4 bases between them. The CDR3 loop is CASSLANSYNEQFF. Written as DNA, the CDR3 is TGTGCCAGCAGCTTGGCCAACTCCTACAATGAGCAGTTCTTC.

This clone has a handful of counts. The rearrangement links TRBV21-1 to TRBJ1-1; TRBD1 reflects the table's D call only, with no check against the DNA. TRBV21-1 is a listed pseudogene. The CDR3 sequence is 16 residues long. The CDR3 DNA follows: TGTGCCAGCAGCAAAGTACCCGCAGGGTATTACACTGAAGCTTTCTTT. This gives the protein CASSKVPAGYYTEAFF.

The DNA of the CDR3 is TGTGCCAGCAGCTTAGTTTGGAGCTCCTACGAGCAGTACTTC. Translating gives CASSLVWSSYEQYF. The genes are TRBV7-2 and TRBJ2-7; D gene uncertain. There are 14 residues in the CDR3. With 1 base removed from V and 0 bases from J, the gap between germline ends came to 7 bases. In germline, CDR1 is SGHTA, CDR2 FQGNSA. The whole variable domain, filled in from reference TRBV7-2 and TRBJ2-7, reads GAGVSQSPSNKVTEKGKDVELRCDPISGHTALYWYRQSLGQGLEFLIYFQGNSAPDKSGLPSDRFSAERTGGSVSTLTIQRTQQEDSAVYLCASSLVWSSYEQYFGPGTRLTVT.

The chain employs TRBV25-1 and TRBJ1-1; a weak D match, TRBD1 (6 bases). V gave up 2 bases and J gave up 0 bases, with 10 bases separating them. Germline-derived CDR1 and CDR2 are MGHDK and SYGVNS. The CDR3 runs 15 residues. CDR3 protein: CASSEQGKVNTEAFF. CDR3 in DNA: TGTGCCAGCAGTGAACAGGGGAAGGTGAACACTGAAGCTTTCTTT.

This clone showed up just once. V is TRBV27 and J is TRBJ2-3, with 11 bases fitting TRBD2. The CDR3 runs to 17 residues. V was pared by 6 bases and J by 6 bases, with 14 bases of the junction left unmatched. Germline-derived CDR1 and CDR2 are MNHEY and SMNVEV (reference sequence). The CDR3 here is CASRPSSGRALFDTQYF. Here the CDR3 DNA reads TGTGCCAGCAGGCCAAGTAGCGGGAGGGCCCTCTTTGATACGCAGTATTTT.

The chain has TRBV5-1 and TRBJ1-1; a weak D match, TRBD1 (5 bases). This CDR3 comprises 15 residues. Germline V gene data show CDR1 as SGHRS and CDR2 as YFSETQ. Trimming removed 0 bases at V and 3 bases at J, with 12 bases between. DNA for the CDR3: TGCGCCAGCAGCTTGGGGGGGGTTGAGGACACTGAAGCTTTCTTT. As protein: CASSLGGVEDTEAFF. The whole variable domain, remainder taken from reference TRBV5-1 and TRBJ1-1, is KAGVTQTPRYLIKTRGQQVTLSCSPISGHRSVSWYQQTPGQGLQFLFEYFSETQRNKGNFPGRFSGRQFSNSRSEMNVSTLELGDSALYLCASSLGGVEDTEAFFGQGTRLTVV.

The rearrangement links TRBV5-6 to TRBJ2-7; D is perhaps TRBD1 (6 bases). Germline CDR1 is SGHDT and CDR2 is YYEEEE. V lost 4 bases to trimming and J lost 4 bases, with 12 bases between them. This CDR3 spans 13 amino acids. The CDR3 loop is CASSQLQGYEQYF. The CDR3 DNA sequence: TGTGCCAGCAGCCAACTACAGGGTTACGAGCAGTACTTC.

The genes are TRBV27 and TRBJ1-1; D possibly corresponds to TRBD1 (6 bases). V was cut by 6 bases and J by 1 base, with 12 bases left in between. Looked up from germline, CDR1 is MNHEY and CDR2 is SMNVEV (reference sequence). There are 14 residues in the CDR3. This chain's CDR3 is CASSWGGQNTEAFF. The CDR3 DNA reads TGTGCCAGCAGCTGGGGGGGGCAGAACACTGAAGCTTTCTTT.

The chain combines TRBV5-1 with TRBJ1-2; 7 bases line up with TRBD1. The length of the CDR3 is 13 residues. Germline-derived CDR1 and CDR2 are SGHRS and YFSETQ. V gave up 0 bases and J gave up 8 bases; unmatched junction bases: 4. CDR3 in amino acids: CASSLETGRGYTF. The CDR3 coding sequence is TGCGCCAGCAGCTTGGAGACAGGGCGCGGCTACACCTTC.